Following are 30 T cell receptor beta chains from one sample sequenced in a study of T cells in women clearing cervical HPV infection. Generated by immunoSEQ multiplex PCR, the TCRdb table keeps only in-frame clones and is missing some. The sample table includes some 30,000 clones. The sequenced sample was blood buffy coat. Receptor source: a woman aged 18-70 years with a cervical HPV16 infection that either progressed to CIN3+ or cleared (not recorded which).

A remark on this clone: The CDR3 goes on 3 residues after the read ends, and that part is filled in from the germline J gene. V gene TRBV12-3 or TRBV12-4 combines with J gene TRBJ2-3; 12 bases fit TRBD2. The ends lost 5 bases at V and 3 bases at J; junction bases unmatched: 3. This CDR3 comprises 15 residues. This chain's CDR3 is CASSQGLAGTDTQYF. The CDR3 DNA, read in part, is TGTGCCAGCAGTCAAGGACTAGCGGGAACAGATACG.

For this clone: The sequence runs out 3 residues before the end of the CDR3; the remainder is reconstructed from the germline J gene. This chain uses TRBV20-1 with TRBJ2-1, with 10 bases that match TRBD2. Trimming removed 6 bases from V and 3 bases from J; junction bases left unmatched: 8. The CDR3 runs to 15 residues. Germline lookup yields CDR1 DFQATT and CDR2 SNEGSKA (reference sequence). The CDR3 region is CSAESGRASYNEQFF. CDR3 DNA, as far as it was read: TGCAGTGCAGAGAGCGGGAGGGCCAGCTACAATGAG.

Regarding this clone: The CDR3 end lies 3 residues beyond the end of the read and is filled in from the germline J gene. The J gene is TRBJ2-3, the V gene TRBV12-3 or TRBV12-4; D gene unclear. The CDR3 has 13 amino acids. Trimming took 8 bases from V and 4 from J, leaving 13 bases between them. The CDR3 reads CASSLDLADTQYF. The CDR3 DNA, read in part, is TGTGCCAGCTCCCTTGATTTAGCAGATACG.

Comment on this clone: The read terminates 3 residues before the CDR3 end, so the remaining end is supplied by the germline J gene. The rearrangement uses TRBV11-3 and TRBJ2-3, with D unclear. Per the germline V gene, CDR1 is SGHNT and CDR2 is YENEEA. This CDR3 contains 13 residues. V lost 5 bases and J lost 6, with 12 bases in between. Partial CDR3 DNA: TGTGCCAGCAGCAAGACTGACTCGGATACG. Protein product: CASSKTDSDT. The whole CDR3 sequence reads CASSKTDSDTQYF. Full variable domain (outside the CDR3, taken from reference TRBV11-3 and TRBJ2-3): EAGVVQSPRYKIIEKKQPVAFWCNPISGHNTLYWYLQNLGQGPELLIRYENEEAVDDSQLPKDRFSAERLKGVDSTLKIQPAELGDSAVYLCASSKTDSDTQYFGPGTRLTVL.

Concerning this clone itself: The read stops 3 residues short of the end of the CDR3; the missing end is completed from the germline J gene. This rearrangement joins TRBV7-2 to TRBJ2-2; D unresolved. The CDR3 is made up of 17 amino acids. Trimming shortened V by 0 bases and J by 0 bases, and 11 bases separated the two germline ends. Per germline, CDR1 SGHTA and CDR2 FQGNSA. Partial CDR3 DNA: TGTGCCAGCAGCTTAGCTTTTGGCCTTGCGAACACCGGGGAG. Amino acids: CASSLAFGLANTGE. The CDR3 as a whole reads CASSLAFGLANTGELFF.

As to this clone: Read data end 3 residues before the CDR3 end; the end is taken from the germline J gene. The genes are TRBV2 and TRBJ1-4; D gene uncertain. The CDR3 sequence is 13 residues long. Germline CDR1 and CDR2: SNHLY and FYNNEI. CDR3 region: CASRQEPNSPLFF. The DNA read from the CDR3 is TGTGCCAGCCGGCAGGAGCCTAATTCACCA.

Turning to this clone: Read data end 3 residues before the CDR3 end; the end is taken from the germline J gene. The rearrangement uses TRBV6-1 and TRBJ1-1; the match to TRBD1 covers 9 bases. CDR1 and CDR2 from the germline V gene are MNHNS and SASEGT. Trimming took 4 bases from V and 4 from J; bases not matched to a gene: 7. CDR3 length: 15 residues. CDR3 in amino acids: CASSVGQGGSTEAFF. The covered CDR3 bases are TGTGCCAGCAGTGTGGGACAGGGTGGGAGCACTGAA.

In regard to this clone: Coverage ceases 3 residues before the CDR3 finishes, and the germline J gene fills in the end. The chain recombines TRBV19 with TRBJ2-1; D uncertain. Germline V CDR1 and CDR2: LNHDA, SQIVND (reference sequence). The length of the CDR3 is 15 residues. Trimming took 7 bases from V and 0 from J, leaving 13 bases between them. CDR3 amino acids: CASTAPSSSYNEQFF. The CDR3 DNA, read in part, is TGTGCCAGTACCGCCCCCTCTAGCTCCTACAATGAG.

Regarding this clone: The CDR3 end falls 3 residues outside the read, so it is completed with the germline J gene. V and J are TRBV20-1 and TRBJ1-1, with D perhaps TRBD1 (6 bases). Trimming took off 3 bases at V and 0 bases at J, with 14 bases between the two ends. CDR3 length: 15 residues. CDR1 and CDR2 (germline): DFQATT, SNEGSKA (reference sequence). The sequenced CDR3 bases are TGCAGTGCTAGGTCCGATGGGGGCTTGAACACTGAA. It yields the protein CSARSDGGLNTE. The complete CDR3 protein is CSARSDGGLNTEAFF.

To note about this clone: The CDR3 extends 3 residues past the end of the read, so its final part is completed from the germline J gene. The same CDR3 is also encoded by other DNA sequences in this sample. V gene TRBV7-9 combines with J gene TRBJ1-3; 7 positions agree with TRBD1. J gave up 2 bases and V 7 bases, and 8 bases lay outside the gene matches. CDR3 size: 15 residues. Germline CDR1 is SEHNR and CDR2 is FQNEAQ (reference sequence). The CDR3 DNA, read in part, is TGTGCCAGCACCCTCGGGACAGTCACTGGAAACACC. Translated: CASTLGTVTGNT. The complete CDR3 reads CASTLGTVTGNTIYF.

As for this clone: The read ends 3 residues before the CDR3 terminus; that terminus is restored from the germline J gene. The chain combines TRBV5-4 with TRBJ1-2, with D unclear. V lost 7 bases to trimming and J lost 4 bases, with 20 bases between them. This CDR3 is built from 15 residues. Germline values: CDR1 SGHNT, CDR2 YYREEE (reference sequence). Incomplete CDR3 DNA: TGTGCCAGCCGCAACAGAGCCTCGCTCTTCTATGGC. This translates into CASRNRASLFYG. The CDR3 as a whole reads CASRNRASLFYGYTF.

A note on this clone: The read ends 3 residues early relative to the CDR3; the germline J gene fills the gap. The rearrangement uses TRBV5-6 and TRBJ2-1; 12 bases are a match to TRBD1. The germline gives CDR1 SGHDT, CDR2 YYEEEE. The CDR3 covers 15 residues. The ends lost 2 bases at V and 7 bases at J; junction bases unmatched: 4. The CDR3 protein is CASSFGTGGSNEQFF. The CDR3 DNA, read in part, is TGTGCCAGCAGCTTCGGGACAGGGGGCTCGAATGAG.

Of note for this clone: The CDR3 end is not reached by the read, which stops 3 residues before it; the germline J gene fills it in. The chain joins TRBV6-2 or TRBV6-3 to TRBJ2-1, with 11 bases lining up with TRBD2. This CDR3 has 15 amino acids. Germline CDR1 reads MNHEY; CDR2 reads SVGEGT. J gave up 5 bases and V 5 bases, and 5 bases lay outside the gene matches. The CDR3 sequence is CASSRLTSGDNEQFF. Partial CDR3 DNA: TGTGCCAGCAGTCGCTTGACTAGCGGGGACAATGAG.

Remarks on this clone: The read comes to an end 3 residues before the CDR3 does, leaving the germline J gene to fill in the end. The V gene is TRBV12-3 or TRBV12-4, the J gene TRBJ2-3; tentative D call: TRBD2 (5 bases). The CDR3 contains 18 residues. Deletions cut 3 bases from V and 0 bases from J, with 19 bases between. The sequenced CDR3 bases are TGTGCCAGCAGTTTCTGGGCCCAAGCTAGCTTTAGCACAGATACG. Its protein product is CASSFWAQASFSTDT. The entire CDR3 is CASSFWAQASFSTDTQYF.

As for this clone: The DNA ends 3 residues before the CDR3 does, and the rest of the CDR3 is filled in from the germline J gene. The rearrangement links TRBV20-1 to TRBJ2-1; 14 nucleotides match TRBD2. Germline V gene sequence: CDR1 DFQATT, CDR2 SNEGSKA (reference sequence). V lost 4 bases, J lost 5 bases, and 1 base stayed unmatched. CDR3 length: 14 amino acids. CDR3: CSAMTSGRDNEQFF. The CDR3 DNA, read in part, is TGCAGTGCTATGACTAGCGGGAGGGACAATGAG.

Turning to this clone: The read is 3 residues too short to cover the CDR3 end, so that end is filled in from the germline J gene. The V gene is TRBV7-2, the J gene TRBJ1-5; tentative D call: TRBD1 (5 bases). Germline CDR1 and CDR2: SGHTA and FQGNSA. This CDR3 has 13 residues. CDR3 DNA (partial): TGTGCCAGCAGCTTAGACCCAGGGAATCCC. Protein sequence: CASSLDPGNP. The whole CDR3 is CASSLDPGNPQHF.

CDR3 bases read: TGTGCCAGCAGGACGACTAGCTCCTCCGCCGGGGAG. This gives the protein CASRTTSSSAGE. The whole CDR3 reads CASRTTSSSAGELFF. This rearrangement joins TRBV2 to TRBJ2-2, with 7 positions matching TRBD2. The CDR3 end lies 3 residues beyond the end of the read and is filled in from the germline J gene. V dropped 6 bases and J dropped 6; count of bases not matched to a gene: 10. The V gene's germline CDR1 is SNHLY and CDR2 FYNNEI. The CDR3 covers 15 residues. Based on the CDR3 plus reference TRBV2 and TRBJ2-2, the full variable domain is EPEVTQTPSHQVTQMGQEVILRCVPISNHLYFYWYRQILGQKVEFLVSFYNNEISEKSEIFDDQFSVERPDGSNFTLKIRSTKLEDSAMYFCASRTTSSSAGELFFGEGSRLTVL.

To note about this clone: The read gets to within 3 residues of the CDR3 end, and the germline J gene fills in the rest. The chain is built from TRBV20-1 and TRBJ2-7; D perhaps matches TRBD2 (5 bases). Germline V CDR1 and CDR2: DFQATT, SNEGSKA (reference sequence). Trimming shortened V by 4 bases and J by 1 base, and 14 bases separated the two germline ends. The CDR3 covers 14 residues. The CDR3 spells CSAIPRGLSYEQYF. Incomplete CDR3 DNA: TGCAGTGCTATCCCTCGCGGGCTGTCCTACGAG.

As regards this clone: The read is 3 residues too short to cover the CDR3 end, so that end is filled in from the germline J gene. This sequence joins TRBV29-1 and TRBJ2-1; 11 nucleotides agree with TRBD1. This CDR3 spans 13 amino acids. Losses at the gene ends were 6 bases for V and 3 bases for J; bases not matched to a gene: 1. The germline gives CDR1 SQVTM, CDR2 ANQGSEA. The CDR3 spells CSVGTGGYNEQFF. The CDR3 bases that were read are TGCAGCGTCGGGACAGGGGGCTACAATGAG.

Worth noting for this clone: Coverage ceases 3 residues before the CDR3 finishes, and the germline J gene fills in the end. The rearrangement links TRBV7-2 to TRBJ1-1; D is possibly TRBD1 (5 bases). This CDR3 contains 13 residues. The germline V gene encodes CDR1 SGHTA and CDR2 FQGNSA. The sequenced part of the CDR3 DNA is TGTGCCAGCAGCTTAGGGGGGGACCCTAAG. It specifies CASSLGGDPK. The whole CDR3 protein reads CASSLGGDPKAFF.

Concerning this clone itself: Read data end 3 residues before the CDR3 end; the end is taken from the germline J gene. This chain uses TRBV5-1 with TRBJ2-1; 8 bases match TRBD2. Per germline, CDR1 SGHRS and CDR2 YFSETQ. This CDR3 spans 16 amino acids. Losses at the gene ends were 4 bases for V and 5 bases for J; bases not matched to a gene: 11. CDR3 DNA, as far as it was read: TGCGCCAGCAGCCTCCTTCCTAGCGGGTTGGACAATGAG. As protein: CASSLLPSGLDNE. The whole CDR3 sequence is CASSLLPSGLDNEQFF.

Note on this clone: Read coverage stops 3 residues before the CDR3 terminus; the germline J gene supplies the remainder. The gene calls are TRBV5-4 and TRBJ2-1; 14 nucleotides align to TRBD2. The germline V gene has CDR1 SGHNT and CDR2 YYREEE (reference sequence). J gave up 7 bases and V 3 bases, and 3 bases lay outside the gene matches. This CDR3 comprises 15 residues. The CDR3 DNA, read in part, is TGTGCCAGCAGCTCGGGACTAGCGGGAGTTAATGAG. It is translated as CASSSGLAGVNE. The whole CDR3 sequence reads CASSSGLAGVNEQFF.

With respect to this clone: Read coverage stops 3 residues before the CDR3 terminus; the germline J gene supplies the remainder. The chain employs TRBV25-1 and TRBJ2-7; D is perhaps TRBD1 (5 bases). The CDR3 is 13 residues long. Germline V CDR1 and CDR2: MGHDK, SYGVNS. The V end was cut by 10 bases, the J end by 0 bases, with 13 bases between. The CDR3 sequence: CATMDISSYEQYF. The CDR3 DNA, read in part, is TGTGCCACCATGGACATTAGCTCCTACGAG.

The chain's CDR3 is CASSFSAGGLNEQFF. Incomplete CDR3 DNA: TGTGCCAGCAGCTTTTCTGCGGGAGGACTCAATGAG. The chain employs TRBV7-3 and TRBJ2-1; 8 bases map to TRBD2. Read data end 3 residues before the CDR3 end; the end is taken from the germline J gene. Germline CDR1 SGHTA, CDR2 FQGTGA. This CDR3 contains 15 residues. V was pared by 3 bases and J by 6 bases, with 7 bases of the junction left unmatched. The full variable domain, its missing parts supplied by reference TRBV7-3 and TRBJ2-1, is GAGVSQTPSNKVTEKGKYVELRCDPISGHTALYWYRQSLGQGPEFLIYFQGTGAADDSGLPNDRFFAVRPEGSVSTLKIQRTERGDSAVYLCASSFSAGGLNEQFFGPGTRLTVL.

The part of the CDR3 DNA that was read is TGTGCTAGTGGTGTACGGGACAAGAGCACAGATACG. Encoded protein: CASGVRDKSTDT. In full, the CDR3 reads CASGVRDKSTDTQYF. The chain links TRBV12-5 to TRBJ2-3; D might be TRBD1 (6 bases). The read finishes 3 residues shy of the CDR3 end, and the germline J gene is used to complete it. The CDR3 sequence is 15 residues long. V was pared by 5 bases and J by 0 bases, with 12 bases between. CDR1 is LGHNT and CDR2 is FRNRAP in the germline V gene.

Details on this clone: With the read ending 3 residues before the CDR3 end, the germline J gene is used to fill in that end. The V call is TRBV20-1, the J call TRBJ2-2, with D hard to call. The V and J ends lost 1 base and 1 base respectively, with 4 bases between them. Germline loops: CDR1 DFQATT, CDR2 SNEGSKA (reference sequence). CDR3 length: 13 amino acids. CDR3 protein: CSARAWNTGELFF. CDR3 DNA, as far as it was read: TGCAGTGCTAGAGCCTGGAACACCGGGGAG.

Concerning this clone: The read falls 3 residues short of the CDR3 end, and the missing part is taken from the germline J gene. The rearrangement links TRBV6-2 or TRBV6-3 to TRBJ2-1; D is perhaps TRBD2 (5 bases). The germline CDR1 and CDR2 sequences are MNHEY and SVGEGT. CDR3 length: 14 amino acids. Trimming stripped 6 bases from V and 5 bases from J, with 14 bases between. The CDR3 region is CASSPGPGDNEQFF. Incomplete CDR3 DNA: TGTGCCAGCAGCCCCGGACCCGGGGACAATGAG.

As for this clone: From the germline J gene comes the end of the CDR3, since the read stops 3 residues before it. This chain connects TRBV5-6 to TRBJ2-1; D is uncertain. Germline CDR1 and CDR2: SGHDT and YYEEEE. Trimming shortened V by 2 bases and J by 0 bases, and 9 bases separated the two germline ends. The CDR3 is 15 amino acids. The CDR3 here is CASSFTRSSYNEQFF. CDR3 bases read: TGTGCCAGCAGCTTTACCAGGTCCTCCTACAATGAG.

Note on this clone: The sequenced fragment ends 3 residues before the CDR3 boundary, so the rest is inferred from the germline J gene. V usage is TRBV28 and J usage is TRBJ1-6, with no clear D. CDR3 length equals 12 residues. Between the trimmed V and J ends, which lost 4 bases and 7 bases, there was a span of 5 bases. In germline, CDR1 is MDHEN, CDR2 SYDVKM. CDR3 in amino acids: CASSSENSPLHF. The CDR3 DNA, read in part, is TGTGCCAGCAGTTCAGAGAATTCACCC.

The part of the CDR3 DNA that was read is TGTGCCAGCGGGAAGGGACAGGGCAATCAGCCC. Protein product: CASGKGQGNQP. The CDR3 in full is CASGKGQGNQPQHF. The chain uses TRBV12-3 or TRBV12-4 and TRBJ1-5; 8 bases align to TRBD1. The read falls 3 residues short of the CDR3 end, and the missing part is taken from the germline J gene. Trimming removed 8 bases from V and 2 bases from J; junction bases left unmatched: 5. This CDR3 is 14 amino acids long.